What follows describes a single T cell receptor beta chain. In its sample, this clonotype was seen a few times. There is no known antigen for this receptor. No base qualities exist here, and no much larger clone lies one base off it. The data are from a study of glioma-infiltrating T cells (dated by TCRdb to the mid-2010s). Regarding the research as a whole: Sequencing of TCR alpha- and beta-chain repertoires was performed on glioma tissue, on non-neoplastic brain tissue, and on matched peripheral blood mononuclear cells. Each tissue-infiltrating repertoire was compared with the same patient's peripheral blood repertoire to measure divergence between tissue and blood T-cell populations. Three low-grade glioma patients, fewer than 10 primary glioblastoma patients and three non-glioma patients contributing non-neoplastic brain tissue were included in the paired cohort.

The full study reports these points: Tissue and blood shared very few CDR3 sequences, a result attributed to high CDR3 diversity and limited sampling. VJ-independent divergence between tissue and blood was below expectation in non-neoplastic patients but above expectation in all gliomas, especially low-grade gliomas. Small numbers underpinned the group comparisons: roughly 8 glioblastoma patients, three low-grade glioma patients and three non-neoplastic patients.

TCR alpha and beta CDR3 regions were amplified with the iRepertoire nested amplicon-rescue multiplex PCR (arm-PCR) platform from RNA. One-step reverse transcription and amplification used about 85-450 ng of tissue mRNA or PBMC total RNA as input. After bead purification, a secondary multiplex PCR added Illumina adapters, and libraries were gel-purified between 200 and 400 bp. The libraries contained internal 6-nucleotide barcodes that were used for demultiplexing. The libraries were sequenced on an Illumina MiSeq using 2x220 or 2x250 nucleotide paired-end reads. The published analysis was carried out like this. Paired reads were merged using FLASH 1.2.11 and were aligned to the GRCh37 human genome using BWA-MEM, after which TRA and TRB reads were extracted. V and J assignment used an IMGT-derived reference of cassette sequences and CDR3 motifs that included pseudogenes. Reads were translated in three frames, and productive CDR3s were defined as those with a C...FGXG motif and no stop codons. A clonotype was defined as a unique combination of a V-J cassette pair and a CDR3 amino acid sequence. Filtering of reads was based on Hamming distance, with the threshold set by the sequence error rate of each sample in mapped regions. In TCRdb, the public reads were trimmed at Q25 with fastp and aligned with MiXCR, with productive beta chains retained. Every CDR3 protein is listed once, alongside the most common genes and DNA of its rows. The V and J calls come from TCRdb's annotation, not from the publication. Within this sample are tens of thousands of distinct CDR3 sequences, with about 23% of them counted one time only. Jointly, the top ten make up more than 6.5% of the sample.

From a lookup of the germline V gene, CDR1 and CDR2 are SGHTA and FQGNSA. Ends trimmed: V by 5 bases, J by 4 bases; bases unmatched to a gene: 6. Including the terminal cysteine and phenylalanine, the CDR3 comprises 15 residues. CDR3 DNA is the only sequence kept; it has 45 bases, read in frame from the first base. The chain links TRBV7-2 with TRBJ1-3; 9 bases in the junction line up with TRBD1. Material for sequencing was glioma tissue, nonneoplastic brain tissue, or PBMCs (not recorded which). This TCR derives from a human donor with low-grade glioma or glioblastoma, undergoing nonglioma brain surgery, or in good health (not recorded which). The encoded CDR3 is CASSAGQGRGNTIYF. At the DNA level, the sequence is TGTGCCAGCAGCGCCGGACAGGGGAGGGGAAACACCATATATTTT. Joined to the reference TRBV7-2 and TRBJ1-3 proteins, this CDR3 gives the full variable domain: GAGVSQSPSNKVTEKGKDVELRCDPISGHTALYWYRQSLGQGLEFLIYFQGNSAPDKSGLPSDRFSAERTGGSVSTLTIQRTQQEDSAVYLCASSAGQGRGNTIYFGEGSWLTVV.